This T cell receptor (beta chain) was retrieved from a study of blood T cell repertoires in COVID-19. One Seattle source followed patients from active infection through their disease course. Germline values: CDR1 SGDLS, CDR2 YYNGEE. The trim removed 4 bases at V and 3 bases at J, leaving 8 bases unmatched. The CDR3 runs to 15 residues. Only in-frame clones appear in the TCRdb table, and some are missing; sequencing was by immunoSEQ multiplex PCR. In the table there are roughly 130,000 clones, about 92% of which are singletons. V usage is TRBV9 and J usage is TRBJ1-1, with TRBD1 identical over 8 bases. The source of this sequence is a man aged 55 to 69 with COVID-19, enrolled during active disease. Sample: peripheral blood. The CDR3 nucleotides are TGTGCCAGCAGCTTTTTGGACAGGGTGGACACTGAAGCTTTCTTT. Protein product: CASSFLDRVDTEAFF.